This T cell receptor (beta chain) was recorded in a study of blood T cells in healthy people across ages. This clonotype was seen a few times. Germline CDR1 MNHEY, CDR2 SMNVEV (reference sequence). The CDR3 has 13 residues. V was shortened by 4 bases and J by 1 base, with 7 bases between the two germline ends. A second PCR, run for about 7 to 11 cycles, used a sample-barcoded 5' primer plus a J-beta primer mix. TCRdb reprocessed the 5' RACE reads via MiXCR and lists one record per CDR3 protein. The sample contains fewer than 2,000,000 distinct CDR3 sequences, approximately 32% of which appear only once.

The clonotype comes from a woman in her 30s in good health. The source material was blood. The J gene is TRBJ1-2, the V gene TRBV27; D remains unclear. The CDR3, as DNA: TGTGCCAGCAGTTATGCTTATAACTATGGCTACACCTTC. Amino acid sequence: CASSYAYNYGYTF.